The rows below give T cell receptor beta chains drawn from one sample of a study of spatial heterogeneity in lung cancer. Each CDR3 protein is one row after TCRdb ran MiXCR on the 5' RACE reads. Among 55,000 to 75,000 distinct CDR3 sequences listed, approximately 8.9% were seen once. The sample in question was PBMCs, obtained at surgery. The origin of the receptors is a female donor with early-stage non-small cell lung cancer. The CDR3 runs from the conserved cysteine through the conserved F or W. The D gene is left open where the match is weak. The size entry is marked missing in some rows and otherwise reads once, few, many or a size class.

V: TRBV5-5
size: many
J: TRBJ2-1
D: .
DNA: TGTGCCAGCAGCCCGGGGGATGGAAGCTCCTACAATGAGCAGTTCTTC
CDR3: CASSPGDGSSYNEQFF

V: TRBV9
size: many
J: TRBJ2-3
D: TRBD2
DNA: TGTGCCAGCAGCGTAGCCGCTAGCGGGGCCCTCACAGATACGCAGTATTTT
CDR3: CASSVAASGALTDTQYF

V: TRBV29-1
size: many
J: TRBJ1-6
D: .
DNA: TGCAAAGTATGGGGTTTGCCACCCCTCCACTTT
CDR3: CKVWGLPPLHF

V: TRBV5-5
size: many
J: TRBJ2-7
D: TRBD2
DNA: TGTGCCAGCAGCTTGGGACTAGCGGGAGCCTACGAGCAGTACTTC
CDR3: CASSLGLAGAYEQYF

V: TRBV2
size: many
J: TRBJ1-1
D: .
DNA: TGTGCCAGCACCGTAGGGAGTGGGGCTGAAGCTTTCTTT
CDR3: CASTVGSGAEAFF

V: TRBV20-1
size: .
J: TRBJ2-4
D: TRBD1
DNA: TGCAGTGCCAGTTCTCCGCTGGGACAGGCAGGGAACATTCAGTACTTC
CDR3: CSASSPLGQAGNIQYF

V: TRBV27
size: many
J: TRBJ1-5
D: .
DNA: TGTGCCAGCCGCCTGGGGGGGGGGCTAGCCAATCAGCCCCAGCATTTT
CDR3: CASRLGGGLANQPQHF

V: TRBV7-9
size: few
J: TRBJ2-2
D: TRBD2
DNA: TGTGCCAGCAGCTTATCGCAGGGAGGGTTCGCCGGGGAGCTGTTTTTT
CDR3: CASSLSQGGFAGELFF

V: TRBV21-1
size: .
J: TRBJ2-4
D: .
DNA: TGTGCCAGCAGCGCCAAACCTTTTGGGGGAGGCCTAGCCAAAAACATTCAGTACTTC
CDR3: CASSAKPFGGGLAKNIQYF

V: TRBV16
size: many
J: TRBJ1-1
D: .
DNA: TGTGCCAGCAGAGGACGGATGAACACTGAAGCTTTCTTT
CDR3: CASRGRMNTEAFF

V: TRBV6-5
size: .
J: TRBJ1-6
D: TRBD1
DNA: TGTGCCAGCAGTTACTTCCGGACAGGGGGAACGGGTTCACCCCTCCACTTT
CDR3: CASSYFRTGGTGSPLHF

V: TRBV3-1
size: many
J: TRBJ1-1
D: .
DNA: TGTGCCAGCAGCCAGCCCCGGGACACAGCTTTCTTT
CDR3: CASSQPRDTAFF

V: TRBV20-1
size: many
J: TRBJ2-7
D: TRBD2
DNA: TGCAGTGCTTCCGGGACTAGCGGGAGTGAACTCTACGAGCAGTACTTC
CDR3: CSASGTSGSELYEQYF

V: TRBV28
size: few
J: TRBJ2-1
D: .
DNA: TGTGCCAGCAGGCTTGAGGGACCCACCTACAATGAGCAGTTCTTC
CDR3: CASRLEGPTYNEQFF

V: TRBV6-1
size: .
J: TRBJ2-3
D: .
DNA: TGTGCCAGCAGTGACCGGGACTCGCGCGATACGCAGTATTTT
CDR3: CASSDRDSRDTQYF

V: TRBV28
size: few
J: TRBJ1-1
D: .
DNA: TGTGCCAGCAGCTCCCCAGCGGACAGCCTGGGAACTGAAGCTTTCTTT
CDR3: CASSSPADSLGTEAFF

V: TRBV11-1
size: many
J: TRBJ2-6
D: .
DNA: TGTGCCAGCAGCTTGCGGGTCTCTGGGGCCAACGTCCTGACTTTC
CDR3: CASSLRVSGANVLTF

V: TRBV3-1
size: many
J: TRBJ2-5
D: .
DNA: TGTGCCAGCAGCAAGGGGTCAGAACAAGAGACCCAGTACTTC
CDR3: CASSKGSEQETQYF

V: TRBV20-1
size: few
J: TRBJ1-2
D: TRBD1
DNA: TGCAGTGCTAGGCCGGGACAGGGGGCGAACGGCTACACCTTC
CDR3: CSARPGQGANGYTF

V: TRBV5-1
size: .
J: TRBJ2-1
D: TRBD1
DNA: TGCGCCAGCAGCTTAACCGGGACAGGGAGTAAGGAGCAGTTCTTC
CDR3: CASSLTGTGSKEQFF

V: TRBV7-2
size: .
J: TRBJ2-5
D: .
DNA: TGTGCCAGCAGCCTCTGGGGAGGCGTCCAAGAGACCCAGTACTTC
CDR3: CASSLWGGVQETQYF

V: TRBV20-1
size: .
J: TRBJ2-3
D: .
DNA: TGCAGTGCGGCACCCGGGACTTCTAGCACAGATACGCAGTATTTT
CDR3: CSAAPGTSSTDTQYF

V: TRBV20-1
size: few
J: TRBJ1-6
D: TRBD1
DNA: TGCAGTGCCCTACAGGGGGCGGAGAATTCACCCCTCCACTTT
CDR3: CSALQGAENSPLHF

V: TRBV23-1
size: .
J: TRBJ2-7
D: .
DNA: TGCGCCAGCAGGCAATCCCTGGCAGGGCGGGACTACGAGCAGTACTTC
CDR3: CASRQSLAGRDYEQYF

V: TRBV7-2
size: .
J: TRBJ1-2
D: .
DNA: TGTGCCAGCAGCTTAGACAGGGCTGGCTACACCTTC
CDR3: CASSLDRAGYTF

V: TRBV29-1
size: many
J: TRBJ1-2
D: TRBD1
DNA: TGCAGCGTTGCAGGGGGCGTTGGCTACACCTTC
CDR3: CSVAGGVGYTF

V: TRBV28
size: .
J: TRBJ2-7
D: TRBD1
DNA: TGTGCCAGCAGTATATGGACAGGGGGCTCCTACGAGCAGTACTTC
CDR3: CASSIWTGGSYEQYF

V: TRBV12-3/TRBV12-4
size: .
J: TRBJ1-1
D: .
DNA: TGTGCCAGCAGTTTTGGAGGGGTTGAAGCTTTCTTT
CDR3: CASSFGGVEAFF

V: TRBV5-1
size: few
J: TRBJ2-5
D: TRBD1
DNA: TGCGCCAGCAGCTTGGACGGACAGGGCGGTACCCAGTACTTC
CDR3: CASSLDGQGGTQYF

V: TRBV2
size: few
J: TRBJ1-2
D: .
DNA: TGTGCCAGCAGGATTTTATCTCGGACAGACGGCTACACCTTC
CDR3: CASRILSRTDGYTF

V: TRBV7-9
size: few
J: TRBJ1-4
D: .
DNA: TGTGCCAGCAGCCCATTTCTCGCAACTAATGAAAAACTGTTTTTT
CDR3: CASSPFLATNEKLFF

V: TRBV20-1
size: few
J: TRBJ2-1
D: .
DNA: TGCAGTGCTAAGGGGGGCGTCGGTGAGCAGTTCTTC
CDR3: CSAKGGVGEQFF

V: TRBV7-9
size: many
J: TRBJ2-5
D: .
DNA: TGTGCCAGCAGCTTTTTAGATTTTCGCGGACATTTGACGGAGACCCAGTACTTC
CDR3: CASSFLDFRGHLTETQYF

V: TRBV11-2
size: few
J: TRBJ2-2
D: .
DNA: TGTGCCAGCAGCCCGGGAAGGTTAACCGGGGAGCTGTTTTTT
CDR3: CASSPGRLTGELFF

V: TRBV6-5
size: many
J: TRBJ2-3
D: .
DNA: TGTGCCAGCAGTTACTCGTCCACAGATACGCAGTATTTT
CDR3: CASSYSSTDTQYF

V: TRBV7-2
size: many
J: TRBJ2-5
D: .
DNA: TGTGCCAGCAGCAACAGGGGAGGGCAAGAGACCCAGTACTTC
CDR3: CASSNRGGQETQYF

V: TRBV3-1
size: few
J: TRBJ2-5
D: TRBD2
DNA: TGTGCCAGCAGCCTCCGACGGGGGGGCTTAGAGACCCAGTACTTC
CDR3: CASSLRRGGLETQYF

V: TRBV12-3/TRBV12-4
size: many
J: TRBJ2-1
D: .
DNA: TGTGCCAGCCAGGGGAGCTCCTACAATGAGCAGTTCTTC
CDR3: CASQGSSYNEQFF

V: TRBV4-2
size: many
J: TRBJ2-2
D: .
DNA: TGTGCCAGCAGCCAAGATCGGGGGCCCGGGGAGCTGTTTTTT
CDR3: CASSQDRGPGELFF

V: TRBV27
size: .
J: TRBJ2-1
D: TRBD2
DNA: TGTGCCAGCAGAACTTCAGCGGGAGGGCCCTACAATGAGCAGTTCTTC
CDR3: CASRTSAGGPYNEQFF

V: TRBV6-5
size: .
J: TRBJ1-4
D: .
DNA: TGTGCCAGCGGTTATAATGAAAAACTGTTTTTT
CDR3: CASGYNEKLFF

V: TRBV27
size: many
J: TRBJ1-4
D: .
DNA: TGTGCCAGCAGGCGGGGTAGTGAAAAACTGTTTTTT
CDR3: CASRRGSEKLFF

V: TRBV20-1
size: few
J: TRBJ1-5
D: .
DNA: TGCAGTGCTAGAGATGGAAATCAGCCCCAGCATTTT
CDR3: CSARDGNQPQHF

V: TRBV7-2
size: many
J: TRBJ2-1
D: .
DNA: TGTGCCAGCAGTTCCGACTACCTAAACTACAATGAGCAGTTCTTC
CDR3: CASSSDYLNYNEQFF

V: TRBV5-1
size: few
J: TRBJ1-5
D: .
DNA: TGCGCCAGCAGCTGGGGCAGGGACCAGCCCCAGCATTTT
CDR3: CASSWGRDQPQHF

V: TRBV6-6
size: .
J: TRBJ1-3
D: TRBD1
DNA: TGTGCCAGCAGTTACTCGACAGGGGAGAGTCGAAACACCATATATTTT
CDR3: CASSYSTGESRNTIYF

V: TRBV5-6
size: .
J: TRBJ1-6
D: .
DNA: TGTGCCAGCAGCTTATCCCAGGGGAGGAATTCACCCCTCCACTTT
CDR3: CASSLSQGRNSPLHF

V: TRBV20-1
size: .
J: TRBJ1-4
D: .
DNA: TGCAGTGCTAGAGCCCCCCGAGCCAAGGGCGAAAAACTGTTTTTT
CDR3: CSARAPRAKGEKLFF